The rows below give T cell receptor beta chains drawn from one sample of a study of blood T cell repertoires in COVID-19. Clones were read by immunoSEQ multiplex PCR, and TCRdb kept only the in-frame ones, dropping some. The data show 120,000 or so clones, approximately 70% seen once. Sample: peripheral blood. These receptor sequences come from a human donor with acute or convalescent COVID-19. The donor label of this sample is uncertain. The CDR3 runs from the conserved cysteine through the conserved F or W. The D gene is left open where the match is weak. For some rows the clone size is stated as once, few or many, or as a class when expanded; others skip it.

j_gene	v_gene	abundance	d_gene	CDR3nt	CDR3aa
TRBJ1-5	TRBV11-2	-	TRBD1	TGTGCCAGCAGCCCGGACAGGGGGAATCAGCCCCAGCATTTT	CASSPDRGNQPQHF
TRBJ2-3	TRBV5-1	-	TRBD1	TGCGCCAGCAGCTTAACAGGGGAGAGCACAGATACGCAGTATTTT	CASSLTGESTDTQYF
TRBJ1-1	TRBV5-8	-	TRBD1	TGTGCCAGCAGCCGACAGGGGGCAGGGACTGAAGCTTTCTTT	CASSRQGAGTEAFF
TRBJ2-5	TRBV30	-	TRBD2	TGTGCCTGGAGTATTACTAGCGACCAAGAGACCCAGTACTTC	CAWSITSDQETQYF
TRBJ1-2	TRBV29-1	-	-	TGCAGCGTCGCGACCGGACAGAACTATGGCTACACCTTC	CSVATGQNYGYTF
TRBJ2-1	TRBV5-1	-	TRBD1	TGCGCCAGCAGCTTCCGGACAGGGTATGAGCAGTTCTTC	CASSFRTGYEQFF
TRBJ1-2	TRBV9	-	-	TGTGCCAGCAGCGGGACAGCCGGCTATGGCTACACCTTC	CASSGTAGYGYTF
TRBJ1-2	TRBV2	-	-	TGTGCCAGCAGCGGGGGGGCCCTTGACTATGGCTACACCTTC	CASSGGALDYGYTF
TRBJ2-3	TRBV14	once	-	TGTGCCAGCAGCCAGGGGACATCATTTAGCACAGATACGCAGTATTTT	CASSQGTSFSTDTQYF
TRBJ2-5	TRBV2	-	-	TGTGCCAGCAGCGCCAGAACGGGGAGCCAAGAGACCCAGTACTTC	CASSARTGSQETQYF
TRBJ2-1	TRBV7-3	many	TRBD2	TGTGCCAGCAGCCCAAGTAGCGGGGGGGCCCATGAGCAGTTCTTC	CASSPSSGGAHEQFF
TRBJ2-1	TRBV11-2	-	TRBD2	TGTGCCAGCAGCTCGAGACTAGCGAGTCTTTCCTACAATGAGCAGTTCTTC	CASSSRLASLSYNEQFF
TRBJ1-5	TRBV2	-	TRBD1	TGTGCCAGCATCCTACAGGGGGATCAGCCCCAGCATTTT	CASILQGDQPQHF
TRBJ2-3	TRBV10-2	once	-	TGCGCCAGCAGAGTTGGGGGGGCGGATACGCAGTATTTT	CASRVGGADTQYF
TRBJ1-2	TRBV4-1	few	-	TGCGCCAGCAGCCAAGTTCTTAGTGCGGGCTACACCTTC	CASSQVLSAGYTF
TRBJ2-5	TRBV2	-	-	TGTGCCAGCACCGTTGTGGCAGGGGCCCAAGAGACCCAGTACTTC	CASTVVAGAQETQYF
TRBJ1-2	TRBV5-5	-	-	TGTGCCAGCAGCCTAACACAGGGACGCTATGGCTACACCTTC	CASSLTQGRYGYTF
TRBJ2-2	TRBV2	few	TRBD1	TGTGCCAGCAGTGAAGACCTAAACAGGGGTGTCGCCCTACGGGGTTACACCGGGGAGCTGTTTTTT	CASSEDLNRGVALRGYTGELFF
TRBJ2-6	TRBV2	few	-	TGTGCCAGCAGTAAAGGGAGCTCTGGGGCCAACGTCCTGACTTTC	CASSKGSSGANVLTF
TRBJ2-2	TRBV10-3	-	TRBD1	TGTGCCATCAGTGAGGACAGGGGCCGGGAGCTGTTTTTT	CAISEDRGRELFF
TRBJ1-6	TRBV11-2	-	TRBD1	TGTGCCAGCAGCTTAAGAGAGTCAGGGGGCCTCTCCTATAATTCACCCCTCCACTTT	CASSLRESGGLSYNSPLHF
TRBJ2-3	TRBV27	few	-	TGTGCCAGCAGTCAGGCCTACAGGGCTAGCACAGATACGCAGTATTTT	CASSQAYRASTDTQYF
TRBJ1-4	TRBV4-2	-	-	TGTGCCAGCAGCCTTATGGGGTCCACAGGGTTGGGTGAAAAACTGTTTTTT	CASSLMGSTGLGEKLFF
TRBJ2-1	TRBV4-2	-	TRBD2	TGTGCCAGCAGCCCCCAGCTAGCGGGGGACTACAATGAGCAGTTCTTC	CASSPQLAGDYNEQFF
TRBJ2-2	TRBV24-1	-	-	TGTGCCACCAGTGACGGAGGATCGGGAACCGGGGAGCTGTTTTTT	CATSDGGSGTGELFF
TRBJ1-2	TRBV28	many	-	TGTGCCAGCAGTTTACGGGGCTATGGCTACACCTTC	CASSLRGYGYTF
TRBJ2-5	TRBV5-1	-	-	TGCGCCAGCAGCTTGACAGGGTGGCAAGAGACCCAGTACTTC	CASSLTGWQETQYF
TRBJ2-5	TRBV3-1/TRBV3-2	few	TRBD1	TGTGCCAGCAGCCAAGAAACTCCTTGGACAGGTGGACAAGAGACCCAGTACTTC	CASSQETPWTGGQETQYF